Presented here are 12 T cell receptor beta chains from one specimen sequenced in a study of T cell changes during pregnancy in multiple sclerosis. Sequencing was performed with immunoSEQ multiplex PCR; in TCRdb, only in-frame clones are kept and a portion is missing. The sample carries 93,000 or so clones, 92% recorded once. The specimen comprised peripheral blood, sampled after pregnancy. These receptors all stem from a female donor with multiple sclerosis, enrolled in a pregnancy study.

V gene TRBV5-5 combines with J gene TRBJ2-7; D unclear. CDR3 length equals 14 residues. CDR1 is SGHKS and CDR2 is YYEKEE in the germline V gene (reference sequence). Trimming pared 5 bases from V and 5 bases from J, leaving 17 bases between. The chain's CDR3 is CASSSGSYVDEQYF. The CDR3 region has the DNA TGTGCCAGCAGTTCCGGGTCGTACGTAGACGAGCAGTACTTC.

The chain is built from TRBV7-3 and TRBJ2-7, with TRBD2 as a possible D gene (6 bases). The CDR3 runs 13 residues. Trimming took off 5 bases at V and 7 bases at J, with 15 bases between the two ends. Per the germline V gene, CDR1 is SGHTA and CDR2 is FQGTGA. CDR3 residues: CASSRDSVGEQYF. The CDR3, as DNA: TGTGCCAGCAGCCGGGACTCCGTGGGAGAGCAGTACTTC.

The CDR3 coding sequence is TGTGCCAGCAGCTTAGATTCTAGCGGGACCGGGGAGCTGTTTTTT. Translated, it gives CASSLDSSGTGELFF. This chain joins TRBV7-2 and TRBJ2-2, with 8 positions matching TRBD2. J was trimmed by 5 bases and V by 1 base; bases with no gene match: 3. The CDR3 extends over 15 amino acids. Germline assignment: CDR1 SGHTA and CDR2 FQGNSA.

The V call is TRBV4-3, the J call TRBJ1-4, with 8 bases fitting TRBD1. The CDR3 spans 15 residues. The germline V gene encodes CDR1 LGHNA and CDR2 YSLEER. V lost 0 bases and J lost 8; bases outside the gene matches: 5. The CDR3 DNA reads TGCGCCAGCAGCCAAGAGAGACAGGGGTCGGAAAAACTGTTTTTT. Protein sequence: CASSQERQGSEKLFF.

The rearrangement joins TRBV5-5 to TRBJ1-3, with no clear D. V was trimmed by 0 bases and J by 2 bases, leaving 9 bases between them. CDR1 is SGHKS, CDR2 YYEKEE, per germline (reference sequence). The CDR3 is 15 residues long. The CDR3 region has the DNA TGTGCCAGCAGCTTGGGTAGAGAAACTGGAAACACCATATATTTT. Translating gives CASSLGRETGNTIYF.

The V and J genes are TRBV6-6 and TRBJ2-5, with D possibly TRBD1 on 5 matching bases. V was clipped by 6 bases and J by 4 bases, with 12 bases between them. CDR3 size: 13 residues. Germline CDR1 MNHNY, CDR2 SVGAGI (reference sequence). This CDR3 reads CASSRQLRETQYF. In DNA, the CDR3 is TGTGCCAGCAGCCGACAGTTAAGAGAGACCCAGTACTTC.

There are a few counts of this clone. V usage is TRBV19 and J usage is TRBJ1-5; 7 nucleotides line up with TRBD1. This CDR3 contains 17 residues. From germline, CDR1 is LNHDA and CDR2 SQIVND (reference sequence). V shed 5 bases and J 5 bases; nucleotides not matched to a gene: 15. CDR3 bases: TGTGCCAGTAGTTCTACTAGTAGGAGTACAGGGGATCAGCCCCAGCATTTT. Its protein product is CASSSTSRSTGDQPQHF.

V and J are TRBV2 and TRBJ2-7; D is possibly TRBD1 (7 bases). The CDR3 runs to 14 residues. Germline lookup yields CDR1 SNHLY and CDR2 FYNNEI. Deletions cut 7 bases from V and 3 bases from J, with 16 bases between. The CDR3 reads CASTRQGGNYEQYF. The DNA of the CDR3 is TGTGCCAGCACCCGACAGGGAGGAAACTACGAGCAGTACTTC.

V is TRBV5-1 and J is TRBJ2-7; D may be TRBD2 (5 bases). The CDR3 is 14 amino acids. V lost 0 bases, J lost 5 bases, and 12 bases lay in between. CDR1 SGHRS and CDR2 YFSETQ come from the germline V gene. This CDR3 is CASSLALKADEQYF. The DNA for the CDR3 is TGCGCCAGCAGCTTGGCCTTGAAAGCGGACGAGCAGTACTTC.

The V gene is TRBV19, the J gene TRBJ2-7; the match to TRBD2 covers 8 bases. From germline, CDR1 is LNHDA and CDR2 SQIVND (reference sequence). The CDR3 covers 17 residues. Losses at the gene ends were 3 bases for V and 0 bases for J; bases not matched to a gene: 10. CDR3 coding DNA: TGTGCCAGTAGTATCCAGCCACTAGCGGCTAGCTCCTACGAGCAGTACTTC. Protein: CASSIQPLAASSYEQYF.

V gene TRBV5-1 combines with J gene TRBJ2-6; maybe TRBD1 (5 bases). Looked up from germline, CDR1 is SGHRS and CDR2 is YFSETQ. The CDR3 is 15 residues long. Between the trimmed V and J ends, which lost 3 bases and 0 bases, there was a span of 7 bases. The CDR3 DNA is TGCGCCAGCAGCTCTGACAGCTCTGGGGCCAACGTCCTGACTTTC. Translated, it gives CASSSDSSGANVLTF.

The rearrangement links TRBV21-1 to TRBJ1-2; the table names TRBD1, a call not compared with the DNA. TRBV21-1 is a recognized pseudogene. The CDR3 length is 14 residues. The CDR3 DNA sequence: TGTGCCAGTGCGACAGGGCCGTATTGTCTTGGCTACACCTTC. It specifies CASATGPYCLGYTF.